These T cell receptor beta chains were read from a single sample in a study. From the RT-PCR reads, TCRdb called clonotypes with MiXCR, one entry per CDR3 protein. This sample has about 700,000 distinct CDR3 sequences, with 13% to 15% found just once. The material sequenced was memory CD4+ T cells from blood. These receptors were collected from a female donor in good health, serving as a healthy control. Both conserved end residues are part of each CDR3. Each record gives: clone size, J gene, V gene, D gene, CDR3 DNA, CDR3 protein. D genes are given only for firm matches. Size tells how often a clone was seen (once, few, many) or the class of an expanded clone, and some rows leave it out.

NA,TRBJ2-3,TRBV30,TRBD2,TGTGCCTGGCTAGCGGGGCGCACAGATACGCAGTATTTT,CAWLAGRTDTQYF
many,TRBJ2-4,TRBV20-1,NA,TGCAGTGCTAGAGATGTAGGGCTTTTTCAGTACTTC,CSARDVGLFQYF
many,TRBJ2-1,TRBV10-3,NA,TGTGCCATCAGTTATCACAATGAGCAGTTCTTC,CAISYHNEQFF
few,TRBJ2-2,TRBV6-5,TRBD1,TGTGCCAGCAGTTACCATCCAGGGACAGCTAACACCGGGGAGCTGTTTTTT,CASSYHPGTANTGELFF
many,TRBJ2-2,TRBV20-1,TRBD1,TGCAGTGCTAGTAGGACAGGGCCCGGGGAGCTGTTTTTT,CSASRTGPGELFF
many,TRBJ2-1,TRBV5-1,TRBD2,TGCGCCAGCAGCGCCGTAGCGGGAGAAGATGAGCAGTTCTTC,CASSAVAGEDEQFF
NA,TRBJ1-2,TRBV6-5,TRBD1,TGTGCCAGCAGTTACTCAGGACAGGGTATCGATGGCTACACCTTC,CASSYSGQGIDGYTF
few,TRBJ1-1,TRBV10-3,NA,TGTGCCATATCTCAGGGCACAGGGAACACTGAAGCTTTCTTT,CAISQGTGNTEAFF
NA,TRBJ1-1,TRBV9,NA,TGTGCCAGCAGCGTAGAACAAACGGGCGTCACTGAAGCTTTCTTT,CASSVEQTGVTEAFF
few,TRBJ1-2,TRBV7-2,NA,TGTGCCAGCAGCCCATCGGGGGGGCAGCGCTATGGCTACACCTTC,CASSPSGGQRYGYTF
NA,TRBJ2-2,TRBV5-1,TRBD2,TGCGCCAGCAGCTTGGGACTAGCGGCGACCGGGGAGCTGTTTTTT,CASSLGLAATGELFF
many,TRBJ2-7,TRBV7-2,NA,TGTGCCAGCACCTCCGTGACAGTGACCTACGAGCAGTACTTC,CASTSVTVTYEQYF
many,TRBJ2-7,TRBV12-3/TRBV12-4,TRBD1,TGTGCCAGCAGCCTCCGACAGGGATTGGGTGAGCAGTACTTC,CASSLRQGLGEQYF
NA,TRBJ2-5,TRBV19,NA,TGTGCCAGCCGGGGGTCGTCTACGCAGACCCAGTACTTC,CASRGSSTQTQYF
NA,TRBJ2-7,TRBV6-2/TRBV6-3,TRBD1,TGTGCCAGCCTTAAACAGGGGGCGCGATCCTACGAGCAGTACTTC,CASLKQGARSYEQYF
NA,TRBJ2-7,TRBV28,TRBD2,TGTGCCAGCAGTTTATTCTCTAGCGGGAGACGCGAGCAGTACTTC,CASSLFSSGRREQYF
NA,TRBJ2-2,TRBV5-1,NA,TGCGCCAGCAGCTTGGCCCAGATTAACACCGGGGAGCTGTTTTTT,CASSLAQINTGELFF
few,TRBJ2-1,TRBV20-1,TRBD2,TGCAGTGCTTTGAAGACTAGCGGGTCTCTTGAGCAGTTCTTC,CSALKTSGSLEQFF
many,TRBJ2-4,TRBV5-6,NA,TGTGCCAGCAGCTTGAGGCTACAGGGAGCCAAAAACATTCAGTACTTC,CASSLRLQGAKNIQYF
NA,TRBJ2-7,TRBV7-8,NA,TGTGCCAGCAGCCGTAGGCCCAACGAGCAGTACTTC,CASSRRPNEQYF
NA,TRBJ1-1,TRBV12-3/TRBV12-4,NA,TGTGCCAGCATTACCAGGGAGAGGAACACTGAAGCTTTCTTT,CASITRERNTEAFF
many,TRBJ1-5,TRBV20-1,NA,TGCAGTGTTGGGACTGGCAATCAGCCCCAGCATTTT,CSVGTGNQPQHF
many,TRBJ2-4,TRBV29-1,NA,TGCAGCGTTGAGGGCTTAGCCAAAAACATTCAGTACTTC,CSVEGLAKNIQYF
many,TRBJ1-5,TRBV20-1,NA,TGCAGTGCGTTCCTCGGGGGCGGGAATCAGCCCCAGCATTTT,CSAFLGGGNQPQHF
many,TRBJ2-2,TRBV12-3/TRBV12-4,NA,TGTGCCAGCACCCCAACAGGGGGGGCGCGTATAGCCGGGGAGCTGTTTTTT,CASTPTGGARIAGELFF
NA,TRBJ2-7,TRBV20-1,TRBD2,TGCAGTGCTACTACTCAGGGAGGGAGGACCTACGAGCAGTACTTC,CSATTQGGRTYEQYF
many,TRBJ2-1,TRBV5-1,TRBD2,TGCGCCAGCAGCAGTAGCGGGAGGGGGTACAATGAGCAGTTCTTC,CASSSSGRGYNEQFF
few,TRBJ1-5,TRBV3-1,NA,TGTGCCAGCAGCCAAGATACAGTTCTTAATCAGCCCCAGCATTTT,CASSQDTVLNQPQHF
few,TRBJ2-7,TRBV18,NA,TGTGCCAGCTCACCACGACAGGACGAGCAGTACTTC,CASSPRQDEQYF
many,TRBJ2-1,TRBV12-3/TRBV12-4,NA,TGTGCCAGCAGTTTAGGAGTTACTAGCAAGTTCTTC,CASSLGVTSKFF
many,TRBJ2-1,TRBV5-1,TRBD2,TGCGCCAGCAGCTTGGACGGGGGGGGGATAGTAAGCCCCTACAATGAGCAGTTCTTC,CASSLDGGGIVSPYNEQFF
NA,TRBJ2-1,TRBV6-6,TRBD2,TGTGCCAGCAGTAGCCACGAAGCGGGAGGGTACAATGAGCAGTTCTTC,CASSSHEAGGYNEQFF
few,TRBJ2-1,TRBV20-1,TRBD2,TGCAGTGCCACCCCCCCCGGAGCGGGAGGTCACAATGAGCAGTTCTTC,CSATPPGAGGHNEQFF
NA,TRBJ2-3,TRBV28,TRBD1,TGTGCCAGCATCTCGGGACAGACTACAGATACGCAGTATTTT,CASISGQTTDTQYF
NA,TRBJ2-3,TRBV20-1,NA,TGCAGTGCTAAGGGGAAATTGACAGATACGCAGTATTTT,CSAKGKLTDTQYF
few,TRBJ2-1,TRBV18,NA,TGTGCCAGCTCACCACCGATAGGGGCAGAGACCCAGTTCTTC,CASSPPIGAETQFF
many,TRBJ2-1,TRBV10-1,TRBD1,TGCGCCAGCAGTGACCCGGACAGGGGTCTCCCCAATGAGCAGTTCTTC,CASSDPDRGLPNEQFF
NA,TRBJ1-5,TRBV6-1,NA,TGTGCCAGCAGCCCTCGGGGGGAAGGTAGCAATCAGCCCCAGCATTTT,CASSPRGEGSNQPQHF
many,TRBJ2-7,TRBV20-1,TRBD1,TGCAGTGCTAGAGATTCAGGCAAGGGGGCGGATTACGAGCAGTACTTC,CSARDSGKGADYEQYF
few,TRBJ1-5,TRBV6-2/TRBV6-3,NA,TGTGCCAGCTCGCCTCCGTGGGGTTCGGCGGATCAGCCCCAGCATTTT,CASSPPWGSADQPQHF
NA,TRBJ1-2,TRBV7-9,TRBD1,TGTGCCAGCAGCCCCGGGGGACAGGGGTTGATTTATGGCTACACCTTC,CASSPGGQGLIYGYTF
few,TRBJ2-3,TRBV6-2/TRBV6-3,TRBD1,TGTGCCGGAAGGGGCTCCGGGACAGGTGCCACAGATACGCAGTATTTT,CAGRGSGTGATDTQYF
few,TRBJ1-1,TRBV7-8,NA,TGTGCCAGCAGCTGGATGGGTATTCGGAACACTGAAGCTTTCTTT,CASSWMGIRNTEAFF
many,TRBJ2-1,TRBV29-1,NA,TGCAGCGTTATTAGCGGAGTATACAATGAGCAGTTCTTC,CSVISGVYNEQFF
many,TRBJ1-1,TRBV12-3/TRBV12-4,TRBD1,TGTGCCAGCAGTAAAGGGACAGGGGAGGGTAAAGGGACTGAAGCTTTCTTT,CASSKGTGEGKGTEAFF
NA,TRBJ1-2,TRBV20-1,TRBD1,TGCAGTGCCGCCCGACAGGGTGACTATGGCTACACCTTC,CSAARQGDYGYTF
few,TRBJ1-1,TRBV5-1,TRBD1,TGCGCCAGCAAAAGGACAGGCGAGGACACTGAAGCTTTCTTT,CASKRTGEDTEAFF
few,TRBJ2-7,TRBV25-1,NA,TGTGCCAGCAGTGCACCCTTAATCGGGACGGAGAGGTCGCTCGAGCAGTACTTC,CASSAPLIGTERSLEQYF
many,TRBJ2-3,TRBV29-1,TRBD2,TGCAGCGTTAGGGCGGGGGGTGCAGATACGCAGTATTTT,CSVRAGGADTQYF
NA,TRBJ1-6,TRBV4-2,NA,TGTGCCAGCAGCCAAGAGGGGACCTGGACGGGTACAGGATCACCCCTCCACTTT,CASSQEGTWTGTGSPLHF
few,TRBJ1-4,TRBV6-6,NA,TGTGCCAGCAGGTTCGGTAATGAAAAACTGTTTTTT,CASRFGNEKLFF
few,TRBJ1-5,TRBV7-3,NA,TGTGCCAGCAGCCATAACGGGGATAGCCAAGGTCGCGGCAATCAGCCCCAGCATTTT,CASSHNGDSQGRGNQPQHF
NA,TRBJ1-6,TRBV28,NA,TGTGCCAGCAGTACAGGGCTTTCCTATAATTCACCCCTCCACTTT,CASSTGLSYNSPLHF
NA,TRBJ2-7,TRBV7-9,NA,TGTGCCAGCAGCTTAGAGCGGGCCGAGCAGTACTTC,CASSLERAEQYF
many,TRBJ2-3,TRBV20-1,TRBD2,TGCAGTGCTCCTAGCGGGTCTCGCACAGATACGCAGTATTTT,CSAPSGSRTDTQYF
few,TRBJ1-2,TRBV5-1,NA,TGCGCCAGCAGCCAGGCGCCGGGGACTATCGGGTACACCTTC,CASSQAPGTIGYTF
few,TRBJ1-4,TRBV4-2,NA,TGTGCCAGCAGTCTTTCACCCGATGCAACTAATGAAAAACTGTTTTTT,CASSLSPDATNEKLFF